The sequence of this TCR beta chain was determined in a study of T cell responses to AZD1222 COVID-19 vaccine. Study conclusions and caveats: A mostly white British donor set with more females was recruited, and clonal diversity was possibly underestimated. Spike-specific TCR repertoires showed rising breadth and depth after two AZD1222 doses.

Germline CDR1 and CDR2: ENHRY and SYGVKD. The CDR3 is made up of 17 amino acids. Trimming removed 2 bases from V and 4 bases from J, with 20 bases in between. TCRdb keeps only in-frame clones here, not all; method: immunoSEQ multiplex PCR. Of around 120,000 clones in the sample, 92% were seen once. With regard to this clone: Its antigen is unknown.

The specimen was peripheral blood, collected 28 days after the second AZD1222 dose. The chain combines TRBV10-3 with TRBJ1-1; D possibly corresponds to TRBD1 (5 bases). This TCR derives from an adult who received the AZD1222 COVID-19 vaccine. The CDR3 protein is CAISENRTPMAGTEAFF. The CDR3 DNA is TGTGCCATCAGTGAGAATAGGACACCAATGGCGGGCACTGAAGCTTTCTTT.